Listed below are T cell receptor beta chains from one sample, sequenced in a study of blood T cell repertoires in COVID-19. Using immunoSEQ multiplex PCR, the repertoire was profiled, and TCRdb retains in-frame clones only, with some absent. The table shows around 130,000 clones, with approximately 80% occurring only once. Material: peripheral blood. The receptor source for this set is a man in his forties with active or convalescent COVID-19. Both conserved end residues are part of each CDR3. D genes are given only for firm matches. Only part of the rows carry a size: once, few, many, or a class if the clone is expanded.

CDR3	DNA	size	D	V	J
CSASTMRASGGSGETQYF	TGCAGTGCTAGTACGATGCGGGCTAGCGGGGGCTCAGGAGAGACCCAGTACTTC	NA	TRBD2	TRBV20-1	TRBJ2-5
CASSLGPARHNEQFF	TGTGCCAGCAGCCTGGGGCCAGCCCGTCACAATGAGCAGTTCTTC	many	NA	TRBV11-2	TRBJ2-1
CASSQQMTGEKLFF	TGTGCCAGCAGCCAACAAATGACGGGTGAAAAACTGTTTTTT	NA	NA	TRBV3-1/TRBV3-2	TRBJ1-4
CASSNQEGTEAFF	TGTGCCAGCAGCAACCAGGAGGGAACTGAAGCTTTCTTT	NA	NA	TRBV7-3	TRBJ1-1
CASSLFGQKVSGNTIYF	TGTGCCAGCAGTTTATTCGGACAGAAAGTCTCTGGAAACACCATATATTTT	NA	NA	TRBV28	TRBJ1-3
CASTLNNSPLHF	TGTGCCAGCACTCTAAATAATTCACCCCTCCACTTT	NA	NA	TRBV25-1	TRBJ1-6
CASSPPNRVVSEAFF	TGTGCCAGCTCACCGCCCAACAGGGTGGTTTCTGAAGCTTTCTTT	NA	NA	TRBV18	TRBJ1-1
CASSLAWSLGRSSYNSPLHF	TGCGCCAGCAGCTTGGCCTGGTCATTGGGGCGGAGCTCCTATAATTCACCCCTCCACTTT	few	NA	TRBV5-1	TRBJ1-6
CASSARGGDSGTEAFF	TGCGCCAGCAGCGCCAGGGGAGGGGACTCGGGCACTGAAGCTTTCTTT	NA	NA	TRBV5-1	TRBJ1-1
CASSLQGARGYTF	TGTGCCAGCAGCCTACAGGGGGCGAGGGGCTACACCTTC	once	TRBD1	TRBV27	TRBJ1-2
CASSLGTNQETQYF	TGCGCCAGCAGCTTGGGAACTAACCAAGAGACCCAGTACTTC	NA	NA	TRBV5-1	TRBJ2-5
CASSPGTDSNQPQHF	TGCGCCAGCAGCCCCGGGACAGATAGCAATCAGCCCCAGCATTTT	once	TRBD1	TRBV4-1	TRBJ1-5
CASSLALAGGNTGELFF	TGTGCCAGCAGCTTGGCCCTAGCGGGGGGTAACACCGGGGAGCTGTTTTTT	NA	TRBD2	TRBV5-5	TRBJ2-2
CASSFSGGNTDTQYF	TGTGCCAGCAGCTTTAGCGGGGGGAACACAGATACGCAGTATTTT	NA	TRBD2	TRBV5-4	TRBJ2-3
CASSQWGGSETQYF	TGCGCCAGCAGCCAATGGGGAGGTTCGGAGACCCAGTACTTC	NA	NA	TRBV4-3	TRBJ2-5
CASSYSRETQYF	TGTGCCAGCAGTTACAGCCGTGAGACCCAGTACTTC	NA	NA	TRBV3-1/TRBV3-2	TRBJ2-5
CASSVGAGPVKETQYF	TGTGCCAGCAGTGTGGGGGCAGGGCCTGTCAAAGAGACCCAGTACTTC	NA	NA	TRBV2	TRBJ2-5
CASSSSGLKSSTEAFF	TGTGCCAGCAGCTCTTCCGGACTGAAAAGTAGCACTGAAGCTTTCTTT	NA	NA	TRBV7-9	TRBJ1-1
CASSYRLAEADTQYF	TGCGCCAGCAGCTACCGACTAGCCGAAGCAGATACGCAGTATTTT	NA	TRBD2	TRBV5-1	TRBJ2-3
CSVVGSGQGLSEAFF	TGCAGCGTTGTAGGGTCGGGACAGGGTCTCAGTGAAGCTTTCTTT	NA	TRBD1	TRBV29-1	TRBJ1-1
CAWTRGLRNTIYF	TGTGCCTGGACACGAGGGCTCAGAAACACCATATATTTT	NA	NA	TRBV30	TRBJ1-3